These 3 T cell receptor beta chains came from one sample sequenced in a study of beta chain features in type 1 diabetes. The sequenced template was cDNA made from the entire isolated RNA. Assay: immunoSEQ multiplex PCR; the TCRdb copy retains only in-frame clones and omits some. The sample comprises nearly 350,000 clones, roughly 8% of which are singletons, and around 0.45% rests with the top ten. The source material was central memory CD4+ T cells from blood. The receptors come from a woman aged 18-35 years in good health.

There are a few counts of this clone. V usage is TRBV2 and J usage is TRBJ1-2; maybe TRBD1 (5 bases). V shed 7 bases and J shed 1 base, with 10 bases lying between them. Germline CDR1 reads SNHLY; CDR2 reads FYNNEI. The CDR3 covers 13 residues. CDR3 sequence: CASIRDLNYGYTF. The CDR3 DNA sequence: TGTGCCAGCATCCGGGACCTTAACTATGGCTACACCTTC.

CDR3 bases: TGTGCCAGCAGCCTCTCACAGGGGGCGGCAATCTCAGAGACCCAGTACTTC. Translated, it gives CASSLSQGAAISETQYF. The chain links TRBV28 to TRBJ2-5, with TRBD1 matching over 9 bases. The CDR3 covers 17 residues. Trimming cost V 6 bases and J 4 bases; bases outside gene matches: 15. Germline CDR1 MDHEN, CDR2 SYDVKM.

The chain is built from TRBV7-2 and TRBJ2-3, with D perhaps TRBD2 (5 bases). The CDR3 runs 14 residues. Trimming left V 7 bases short and J 2 bases short, with 13 bases between. Germline V gene sequence: CDR1 SGHTA, CDR2 FQGNSA. The CDR3 region has the DNA TGTGCCAGCAAAGCGGCGCGGAACACAGATACGCAGTATTTT. It encodes CASKAARNTDTQYF.